This T cell receptor (beta chain) emerged from a study of a mutant IDH1 vaccine in newly diagnosed glioma. As for the study in general: Vaccination started 4-6 weeks after radiotherapy alone, or with temozolomide cycles.

Documented time point: week 35, safety follow-up. Each vaccine dose was 300 ug of mutant IDH1 20-mer peptide, with topical imiquimod. This clone was recorded once. Its antigen is not identified. V lost 8 bases and J lost 4, with 17 bases in between. CDR1 SEHNR and CDR2 FQNEAQ come from the germline V gene (reference sequence). The length of the CDR3 is 15 residues. Sequencing used immunoSEQ multiplex PCR; TCRdb keeps in-frame clones, though not all of them. This sample has approximately 60,000 clones, with roughly 68% found just once. V usage is TRBV7-9 and J usage is TRBJ1-4; D might be TRBD1 (5 bases). The sequence came from a man aged 50 or older with glioma. The sequences come from PBMCs, collected from a glioma patient whose treatment included an IDH1 peptide vaccine. The CDR3 protein is CASSRGGGLNEKLFF. The CDR3 coding sequence is TGTGCCAGCTCCCGGGGTGGGGGACTTAATGAAAAACTGTTTTTT.